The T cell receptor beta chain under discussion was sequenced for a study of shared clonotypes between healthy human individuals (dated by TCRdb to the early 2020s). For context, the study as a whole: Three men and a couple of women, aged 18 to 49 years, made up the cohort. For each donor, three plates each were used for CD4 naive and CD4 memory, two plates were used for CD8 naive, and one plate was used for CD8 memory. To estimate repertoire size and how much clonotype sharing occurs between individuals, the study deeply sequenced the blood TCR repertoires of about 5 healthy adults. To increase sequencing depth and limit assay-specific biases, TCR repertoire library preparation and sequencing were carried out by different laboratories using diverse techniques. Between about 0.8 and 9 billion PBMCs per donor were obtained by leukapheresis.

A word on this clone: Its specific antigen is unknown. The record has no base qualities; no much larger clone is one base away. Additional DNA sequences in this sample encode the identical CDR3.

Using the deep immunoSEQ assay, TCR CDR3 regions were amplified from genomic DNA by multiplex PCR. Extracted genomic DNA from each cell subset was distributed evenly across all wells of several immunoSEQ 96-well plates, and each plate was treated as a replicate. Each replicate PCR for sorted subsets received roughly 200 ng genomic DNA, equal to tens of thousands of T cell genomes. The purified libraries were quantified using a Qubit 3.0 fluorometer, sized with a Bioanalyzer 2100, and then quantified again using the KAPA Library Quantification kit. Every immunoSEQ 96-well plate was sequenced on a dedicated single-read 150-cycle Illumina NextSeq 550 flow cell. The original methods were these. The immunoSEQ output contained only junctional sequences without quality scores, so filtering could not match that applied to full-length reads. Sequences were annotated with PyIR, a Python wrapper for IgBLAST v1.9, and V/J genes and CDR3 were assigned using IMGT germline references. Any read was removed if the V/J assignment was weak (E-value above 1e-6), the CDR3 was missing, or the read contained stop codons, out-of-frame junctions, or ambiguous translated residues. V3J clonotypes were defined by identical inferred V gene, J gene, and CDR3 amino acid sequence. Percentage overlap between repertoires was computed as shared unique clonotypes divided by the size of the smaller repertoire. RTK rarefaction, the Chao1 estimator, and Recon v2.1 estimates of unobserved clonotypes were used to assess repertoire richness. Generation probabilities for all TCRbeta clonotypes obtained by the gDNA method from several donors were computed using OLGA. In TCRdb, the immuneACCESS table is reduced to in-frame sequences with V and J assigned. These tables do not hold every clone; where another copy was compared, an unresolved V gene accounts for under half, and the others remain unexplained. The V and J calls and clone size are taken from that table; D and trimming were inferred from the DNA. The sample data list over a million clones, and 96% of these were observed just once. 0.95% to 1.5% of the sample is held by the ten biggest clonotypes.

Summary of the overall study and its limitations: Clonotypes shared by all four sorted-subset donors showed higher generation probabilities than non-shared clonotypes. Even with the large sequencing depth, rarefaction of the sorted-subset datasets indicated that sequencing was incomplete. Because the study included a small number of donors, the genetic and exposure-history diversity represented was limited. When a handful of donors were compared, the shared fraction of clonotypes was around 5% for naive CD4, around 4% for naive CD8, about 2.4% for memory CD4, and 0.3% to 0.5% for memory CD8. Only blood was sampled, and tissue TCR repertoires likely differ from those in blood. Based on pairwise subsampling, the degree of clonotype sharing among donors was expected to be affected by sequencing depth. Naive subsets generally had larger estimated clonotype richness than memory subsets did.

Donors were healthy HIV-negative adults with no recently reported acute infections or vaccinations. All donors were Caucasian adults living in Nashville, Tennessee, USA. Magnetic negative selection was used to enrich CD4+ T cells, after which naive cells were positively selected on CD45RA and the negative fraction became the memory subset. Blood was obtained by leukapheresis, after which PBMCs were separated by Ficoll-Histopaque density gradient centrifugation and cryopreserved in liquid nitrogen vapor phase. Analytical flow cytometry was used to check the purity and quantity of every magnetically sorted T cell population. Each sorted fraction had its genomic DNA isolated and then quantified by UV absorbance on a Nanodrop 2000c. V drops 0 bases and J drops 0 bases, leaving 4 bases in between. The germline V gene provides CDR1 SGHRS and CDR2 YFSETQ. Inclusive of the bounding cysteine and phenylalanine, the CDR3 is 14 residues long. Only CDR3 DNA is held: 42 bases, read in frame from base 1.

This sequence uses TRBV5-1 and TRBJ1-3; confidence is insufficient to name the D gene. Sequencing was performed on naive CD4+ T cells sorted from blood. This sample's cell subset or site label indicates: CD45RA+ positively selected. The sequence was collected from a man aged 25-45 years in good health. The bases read TGCGCCAGCAGCTTGGGGTACTCTGGAAACACCATATATTTT. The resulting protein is CASSLGYSGNTIYF.